This TCR beta chain was identified in a study of Ad26.COV2.S vaccination and SARS-CoV-2 variants. Treatment denoted: about 20 received Ad26.COV2.S at low or high dose, single or two shots; five or six received placebo; per-sample allocation not given. Sampling was done on day 63 after the first vaccine or placebo injection. An 18-55-year-old adult in Boston served as donor. TCRdb's table, derived via immunoSEQ multiplex PCR, lists solely in-frame clones and lacks some. The sample has about 410,000 clones; around 92% are singletons. This receptor was taken from a person between 18 and 65 years old who received the Ad26.COV2.S COVID-19 vaccine or a placebo. The input for sequencing was peripheral blood, taken in a trial of Ad26.COV2.S vaccine versus placebo.

The CDR3 here is CASSTSSGAGGQYF. CDR3 sequence (DNA): TGTGCCAGCAGCACCTCTAGCGGGGCCGGCGGGCAGTACTTC. The rearrangement links TRBV9 to TRBJ2-7; 9 bases are shared with TRBD2. Germline CDR1 reads SGDLS; CDR2 reads YYNGEE. Trimming cost V 4 bases and J 9 bases; bases outside gene matches: 11. The CDR3 is 14 residues long. Filled out from reference TRBV9 and TRBJ2-7, the complete variable domain reads DSGVTQTPKHLITATGQRVTLRCSPRSGDLSVYWYQQSLDQGLQFLIQYYNGEERAKGNILERFSAQQFPDLHSELNLSSLELGDSALYFCASSTSSGAGGQYFGPGTRLTVT.